This T cell receptor beta chain was recorded in a study of blood T cell repertoires in COVID-19. Method: immunoSEQ multiplex PCR; TCRdb's copy keeps in-frame clones and lacks some. The table lists tens of thousands of clones, just under 85% of them singletons. The sample was peripheral blood. The sequence was obtained from a man aged 65 to 85 with acute or convalescent COVID-19.

CDR3 coding DNA: TGTGCCAGCAGCACGAGGATAAGCTCCTACGAGCAGTACTTC. Translated: CASSTRISSYEQYF. This chain connects TRBV7-3 to TRBJ2-7; no reliable D call. The CDR3 spans 14 residues. Deletions cut 5 bases from V and 0 bases from J, with 11 bases between. The germline CDR1 and CDR2 sequences are SGHTA and FQGTGA.